This T cell receptor beta chain was retrieved from a study of PD-1 blockade in classical Hodgkin lymphoma. About this clone itself: Its target is not known.

Findings and limits, study-wide: As was reported, newly diagnosed patients showed lower baseline TCR diversity than healthy donors did. Complete responders showed a baseline diversity that resembled the diversity of newly diagnosed patients. CD4+ TCR diversity climbed significantly by C4D1, unlike CD8+ TCR diversity. Reasons behind the repertoire differences stay unclear, perhaps disease activity or earlier therapy.

Only in-frame clones appear in the TCRdb table, and some are missing; sequencing was by immunoSEQ multiplex PCR. The sample lists tens of thousands of clones, 90% occurring once. No patient escaped relapse after autologous stem cell transplantation, and brentuximab vedotin exposure varied. The CDR3 extends over 16 amino acids. Germline trimming cut 3 bases from V and 4 bases from J; bases unmatched to any gene: 7. Germline assignment: CDR1 SGHTA and CDR2 FQGTGA. The chain recombines TRBV7-3 with TRBJ2-1; 9 bases agree with TRBD2. The source material was peripheral blood mononuclear cells (PBMCs), sampled at baseline. The sequence derives from a human donor with classical Hodgkin lymphoma. Written as DNA, the CDR3 is TGTGCCAGCAGCTTCGGACTAGCGACCTTTTACAATGAGCAGTTCTTC. Translation: CASSFGLATFYNEQFF.